The TCR beta chain under discussion was sequenced for a study of neurological immune-mediated disorders. Across the study: Among the approximately 34 patients with multiple sclerosis, approximately 31 were relapsing-remitting, while 3 were secondary progressive.

This CDR3 spans 14 amino acids. Trimming at V came to 7 bases and at J to 5 bases, leaving 4 bases not matched to a gene. Overall study results and limits: Levels of TCR clonal expansion peaked in HTLV-1-associated myelopathy and reached their lowest in multiple sclerosis, under those of healthy controls.

Synthesis of cDNA was performed by 5'RACE using 10-nucleotide random UMIs. TCRdb reprocessed the 5' RACE reads via MiXCR and lists one record per CDR3 protein. Of around 70,000 distinct CDR3 sequences listed, roughly 4.4% are singletons. To note about this clonotype: The antigen is not known.

The TCR originated in a woman in her 70s with multiple sclerosis. The chain links TRBV12-3 or TRBV12-4 to TRBJ2-1; 11 positions match TRBD2. Material: PBMCs. The CDR3: CASTRLAGNNEQFF. Written as DNA, the CDR3 is TGTGCCAGCACCAGACTAGCGGGGAACAATGAGCAGTTCTTC.